These T cell receptor beta chains were read from a single sample in a study of shared clonotypes between healthy human individuals. The table came from immunoSEQ multiplex PCR; TCRdb's copy has only in-frame clones and leaves some out. In the table there are about 2.1 million clones, about 93% of which are singletons. Sequenced material: naive CD8+ T cells from PBMCs. These receptors were obtained from a man between 18 and 29 years old in good health. Some clones in this sample may be carry-over from other donors' samples. The CDR3 runs from the conserved cysteine through the conserved F or W. D genes are given only for firm matches. Expanded clones are given a class, and other clones once, few, many or no size at all.

v_gene: TRBV7-9
j_gene: TRBJ2-7
d_gene: .
len: 16
abundance: .
CDR3aa: CASSLWGPERGYEQYF
CDR3nt: TGTGCCAGCAGCTTATGGGGCCCGGAAAGGGGTTACGAGCAGTACTTC

v_gene: TRBV6-5
j_gene: TRBJ1-3
d_gene: TRBD1
len: 15
abundance: once
CDR3aa: CASSWGRGFGNTIYF
CDR3nt: TGTGCCAGCAGTTGGGGCAGGGGGTTTGGAAACACCATATATTTT

v_gene: TRBV5-4
j_gene: TRBJ2-3
d_gene: TRBD1
len: 20
abundance: .
CDR3aa: CASSYDRSRGNYGPTDTQYF
CDR3nt: TGTGCCAGCAGCTACGACAGGAGCAGGGGGAACTACGGGCCTACAGATACGCAGTATTTT

v_gene: TRBV13
j_gene: TRBJ2-3
d_gene: .
len: 12
abundance: .
CDR3aa: CASSFYTDTQYF
CDR3nt: TGTGCCAGCAGCTTCTACACAGATACGCAGTATTTT

v_gene: TRBV10-3
j_gene: TRBJ1-4
d_gene: .
len: 13
abundance: .
CDR3aa: CATQDNPREKLFF
CDR3nt: TGTGCCACCCAGGACAACCCTCGGGAAAAACTGTTTTTT

v_gene: TRBV27
j_gene: TRBJ2-3
d_gene: .
len: 16
abundance: .
CDR3aa: CASRRRVLRTGDTQYF
CDR3nt: TGTGCCAGCAGGCGGCGAGTCCTGAGGACGGGAGATACGCAGTATTTT

v_gene: TRBV19
j_gene: TRBJ1-1
d_gene: .
len: 13
abundance: few
CDR3aa: CAIRDGLNTEAFF
CDR3nt: TGTGCCATACGGGACGGTTTGAACACTGAAGCTTTCTTT

v_gene: TRBV13
j_gene: TRBJ2-4
d_gene: TRBD2
len: 17
abundance: .
CDR3aa: CASSLGASGREKNIQYF
CDR3nt: TGTGCCAGCAGCTTAGGGGCTAGCGGGAGGGAAAAAAACATTCAGTACTTC

v_gene: TRBV7-3
j_gene: TRBJ2-7
d_gene: TRBD2
len: 16
abundance: .
CDR3aa: CASSLTPSGMLDEQYF
CDR3nt: TGTGCCAGCAGCTTAACCCCTAGCGGGATGTTGGACGAGCAGTACTTC

v_gene: TRBV28
j_gene: TRBJ2-5
d_gene: TRBD1
len: 15
abundance: .
CDR3aa: CASSQDREPWETQYF
CDR3nt: TGTGCCAGCAGCCAGGACAGGGAGCCCTGGGAGACCCAGTACTTC

v_gene: TRBV15
j_gene: TRBJ2-2
d_gene: .
len: 12
abundance: .
CDR3aa: CATSTRQGELFF
CDR3nt: TGTGCCACCAGCACCCGGCAGGGGGAGCTGTTTTTT

v_gene: TRBV9
j_gene: TRBJ2-7
d_gene: TRBD1
len: 15
abundance: .
CDR3aa: CASSAGTGPAYEQYF
CDR3nt: TGTGCCAGCAGCGCCGGGACAGGGCCGGCCTACGAGCAGTACTTC

v_gene: TRBV4-1
j_gene: TRBJ2-6
d_gene: .
len: 15
abundance: .
CDR3aa: CASSQVHSGANVLTF
CDR3nt: TGCGCCAGCAGCCAAGTTCACTCTGGGGCCAACGTCCTGACTTTC

v_gene: TRBV19
j_gene: TRBJ1-2
d_gene: .
len: 13
abundance: .
CDR3aa: CASSIRGLEGYTF
CDR3nt: TGTGCCAGTAGTATAAGGGGACTGGAAGGCTACACCTTC

v_gene: TRBV2
j_gene: TRBJ1-4
d_gene: .
len: 15
abundance: .
CDR3aa: CASSEDRSPNEKLFF
CDR3nt: TGTGCCAGCAGTGAAGACAGGTCACCAAATGAAAAACTGTTTTTT

v_gene: TRBV19
j_gene: TRBJ1-2
d_gene: .
len: 12
abundance: few
CDR3aa: CASTDRNYGYTF
CDR3nt: TGTGCCAGTACAGACAGGAACTATGGCTACACCTTC

v_gene: TRBV30
j_gene: TRBJ1-1
d_gene: .
len: 13
abundance: .
CDR3aa: CAWSEVLNTEAFF
CDR3nt: TGTGCCTGGAGTGAGGTTCTCAACACTGAAGCTTTCTTT

v_gene: TRBV5-1
j_gene: TRBJ2-1
d_gene: .
len: 16
abundance: .
CDR3aa: CASSLPGGGSYNEQFF
CDR3nt: TGCGCCAGCAGCTTACCAGGAGGGGGCTCCTACAATGAGCAGTTCTTC

v_gene: TRBV7-2
j_gene: TRBJ2-7
d_gene: .
len: 14
abundance: once
CDR3aa: CASSLAGFAYEQYF
CDR3nt: TGTGCCAGCAGCTTAGCGGGGTTCGCCTACGAGCAGTACTTC

v_gene: TRBV9
j_gene: TRBJ2-1
d_gene: TRBD2
len: 18
abundance: .
CDR3aa: CASSEGLAGKLGDNEQFF
CDR3nt: TGTGCCAGCAGCGAGGGACTAGCGGGGAAGTTAGGAGACAATGAGCAGTTCTTC

v_gene: TRBV27
j_gene: TRBJ1-1
d_gene: .
len: 13
abundance: .
CDR3aa: CATKPTANTEAFF
CDR3nt: TGTGCCACCAAACCAACGGCGAACACTGAAGCTTTCTTT

v_gene: TRBV7-9
j_gene: TRBJ1-2
d_gene: TRBD1
len: 15
abundance: .
CDR3aa: CASSLGIVTGYGYTF
CDR3nt: TGTGCCAGCAGCTTAGGGATCGTGACAGGGTATGGCTACACCTTC

v_gene: TRBV4-3
j_gene: TRBJ2-6
d_gene: .
len: 19
abundance: .
CDR3aa: CASSQDQMTAISGANVLTF
CDR3nt: TGCGCCAGCAGCCAAGATCAGATGACCGCGATCTCTGGGGCCAACGTCCTGACTTTC

v_gene: TRBV27
j_gene: TRBJ1-4
d_gene: TRBD1
len: 16
abundance: .
CDR3aa: CASTPRDRKTNEKLFF
CDR3nt: TGTGCCAGCACCCCCCGGGACAGGAAAACTAATGAAAAACTGTTTTTT

v_gene: TRBV6-5
j_gene: TRBJ2-7
d_gene: TRBD2
len: 15
abundance: .
CDR3aa: CASSPLAGVSYEQYF
CDR3nt: TGTGCCAGCAGTCCGCTAGCGGGAGTTTCCTACGAGCAGTACTTC

v_gene: TRBV27
j_gene: TRBJ2-3
d_gene: .
len: 12
abundance: .
CDR3aa: CASRGVSDTQYF
CDR3nt: TGTGCCAGCAGGGGAGTTTCAGATACGCAGTATTTT

v_gene: TRBV7-9
j_gene: TRBJ1-2
d_gene: TRBD1
len: 12
abundance: .
CDR3aa: CASYRGLGGYTF
CDR3nt: TGTGCCAGCTACAGGGGTCTGGGTGGCTACACCTTC

v_gene: TRBV5-1
j_gene: TRBJ2-7
d_gene: .
len: 21
abundance: .
CDR3aa: CASSGVGGPKPRQFLSYEQYF
CDR3nt: TGCGCCAGCAGCGGAGTAGGGGGTCCCAAACCCCGCCAGTTTCTCTCCTACGAGCAGTACTTC

v_gene: TRBV5-6
j_gene: TRBJ2-1
d_gene: TRBD2
len: 17
abundance: .
CDR3aa: CASSRGTSGKTYNEQFF
CDR3nt: TGTGCCAGCAGCCGAGGGACTAGCGGGAAAACCTACAATGAGCAGTTCTTC

v_gene: TRBV7-9
j_gene: TRBJ2-2
d_gene: TRBD1
len: 17
abundance: .
CDR3aa: CASSGVGRTGGGGELFF
CDR3nt: TGTGCCAGCAGCGGAGTGGGGCGGACAGGGGGCGGCGGGGAGCTGTTTTTT

v_gene: TRBV27
j_gene: TRBJ2-5
d_gene: .
len: 18
abundance: .
CDR3aa: CASSLSSMGQGPEETQYF
CDR3nt: TGTGCCAGCAGTTTATCCTCGATGGGGCAGGGCCCCGAAGAGACCCAGTACTTC

v_gene: TRBV28
j_gene: TRBJ1-2
d_gene: .
len: 13
abundance: .
CDR3aa: CASSRGTVVGYTF
CDR3nt: TGTGCCAGCAGTCGGGGTACCGTGGTTGGCTACACCTTC

v_gene: TRBV25-1
j_gene: TRBJ2-7
d_gene: .
len: 13
abundance: .
CDR3aa: CASSARGDREQYF
CDR3nt: TGTGCCAGCAGTGCCCGCGGGGATCGCGAGCAGTACTTC

v_gene: TRBV29-1
j_gene: TRBJ2-1
d_gene: TRBD2
len: 15
abundance: .
CDR3aa: CSGETSGLYYNEQFF
CDR3nt: TGCAGCGGTGAGACTAGCGGATTATATTACAATGAGCAGTTCTTC

v_gene: TRBV5-1
j_gene: TRBJ2-1
d_gene: .
len: 12
abundance: .
CDR3aa: CASSLVGAEQFF
CDR3nt: TGCGCCAGCAGCTTGGTTGGGGCTGAGCAGTTCTTC

v_gene: TRBV27
j_gene: TRBJ1-4
d_gene: .
len: 18
abundance: .
CDR3aa: CASSLSSGWAATNEKLFF
CDR3nt: TGTGCCAGCAGTTTATCATCGGGATGGGCCGCAACTAATGAAAAACTGTTTTTT

v_gene: TRBV27
j_gene: TRBJ2-2
d_gene: .
len: 18
abundance: .
CDR3aa: CASSLEGIVRPNTGELFF
CDR3nt: TGTGCCAGCAGTTTAGAGGGCATAGTCAGACCGAACACCGGGGAGCTGTTTTTT

v_gene: TRBV4-1
j_gene: TRBJ1-3
d_gene: .
len: 17
abundance: once
CDR3aa: CASSQVDSGHSGNTIYF
CDR3nt: TGCGCCAGCAGCCAAGTTGATTCGGGCCACTCTGGAAACACCATATATTTT

v_gene: TRBV27
j_gene: TRBJ2-6
d_gene: .
len: 15
abundance: .
CDR3aa: CASSLQGFGANVLTF
CDR3nt: TGTGCCAGCAGTTTACAGGGGTTCGGGGCCAACGTCCTGACTTTC

v_gene: TRBV7-6
j_gene: TRBJ1-5
d_gene: .
len: 14
abundance: .
CDR3aa: CASSLGGGNQPQHF
CDR3nt: TGTGCCAGCAGCTTAGGGGGGGGTAATCAGCCCCAGCATTTT

v_gene: TRBV9
j_gene: TRBJ2-7
d_gene: TRBD2
len: 20
abundance: .
CDR3aa: CASSTRSKPTSGISLYEQYF
CDR3nt: TGTGCCAGCAGCACGCGATCTAAACCGACCAGCGGGATTTCGCTCTACGAGCAGTACTTC

v_gene: TRBV27
j_gene: TRBJ2-2
d_gene: TRBD1
len: 15
abundance: .
CDR3aa: CASRWTGANTGELFF
CDR3nt: TGTGCCAGCAGGTGGACAGGGGCGAACACCGGGGAGCTGTTTTTT

v_gene: TRBV11-2
j_gene: TRBJ1-5
d_gene: .
len: 12
abundance: .
CDR3aa: CASSLGREPQHF
CDR3nt: TGTGCCAGCAGCTTAGGTCGGGAGCCCCAGCATTTT

v_gene: TRBV27
j_gene: TRBJ2-7
d_gene: .
len: 16
abundance: .
CDR3aa: CASGQADQPTSYEQYF
CDR3nt: TGTGCCAGCGGTCAGGCGGACCAACCAACATCCTACGAGCAGTACTTC

v_gene: TRBV29-1
j_gene: TRBJ1-2
d_gene: .
len: 12
abundance: .
CDR3aa: CSVDFANYGYTF
CDR3nt: TGCAGCGTTGATTTTGCTAACTATGGCTACACCTTC

v_gene: TRBV5-1
j_gene: TRBJ2-1
d_gene: .
len: 14
abundance: .
CDR3aa: CASRGEPVGNEQFF
CDR3nt: TGCGCCAGCAGGGGGGAGCCGGTGGGCAATGAGCAGTTCTTC

v_gene: TRBV7-2
j_gene: TRBJ2-1
d_gene: .
len: 12
abundance: .
CDR3aa: CASSPLGNEQFF
CDR3nt: TGTGCCAGCAGCCCCTTAGGCAATGAGCAGTTCTTC